The text below deals with one TCR beta chain. Its antigen remains unidentified. These data belong to a study of PD-1 blockade in classical Hodgkin lymphoma. Study summary: Patients were treated with nivolumab at 3 mg/kg, and this was given intravenously every 2 weeks. Overall study results and limits: Relapsed/refractory patients reportedly had the lowest baseline TCR diversity, below newly diagnosed patients, who were below healthy donors.

TCRdb's table, derived via immunoSEQ multiplex PCR, lists solely in-frame clones and lacks some. The data show approximately 20,000 clones, with 80% seen just once and approximately 17% held by the top ten. V lost 3 bases to trimming and J lost 6 bases, with 16 bases between them. Germline CDR1 SGHKS, CDR2 YYEKEE (reference sequence). This CDR3 is 14 amino acids long. Autologous stem cell transplantation was followed by relapse in every patient, and brentuximab vedotin exposure varied. Classification of best responses gave complete response, partial response or progressive disease. This chain joins TRBV5-5 and TRBJ2-7; no firm D call. The receptor was isolated from a human donor with classical Hodgkin lymphoma. Sequencing was performed on peripheral blood mononuclear cells (PBMCs), taken before the second cycle of nivolumab. The CDR3 reads CASSSLPDWGEQYF. CDR3 in DNA: TGTGCCAGCAGCTCTCTCCCAGACTGGGGCGAGCAGTACTTC.